A single sample is the source of the 23 T cell receptor beta chains below, sequenced in a study of neoadjuvant anti-PD-1 for oral cavity cancer. The table came from immunoSEQ multiplex PCR; TCRdb's copy has only in-frame clones and leaves some out. The table has around 13,000 clones, about 60% seen once; the top ten hold about 2.1%. The sample in question was PBMCs, obtained before nivolumab (anti-PD-1) treatment. The receptor source for this set is a person between 40 and 80 years old with oral cavity squamous cell carcinoma.

The chain uses TRBV19 and TRBJ2-1; 8 positions match TRBD2. This CDR3 has 14 residues. Germline V gene sequence: CDR1 LNHDA, CDR2 SQIVND (reference sequence). V lost 4 bases, J lost 6 bases, and 5 bases stayed unmatched. CDR3 DNA sequence: TGTGCCAGTAGTACCCACGGGGGGGCCAATGAGCAGTTCTTC. Translated, it gives CASSTHGGANEQFF.

The chain is built from TRBV4-1 and TRBJ2-5, with D perhaps TRBD2 (6 bases). There are 15 residues in the CDR3. V was trimmed by 4 bases and J by 1 base, leaving 13 bases between them. From germline, CDR1 is MGHRA and CDR2 YSYEKL. DNA of the CDR3: TGCGCCAGCAGCCCCTTAATCGGGGGCCAAGAGACCCAGTACTTC. It encodes CASSPLIGGQETQYF.

The rearrangement links TRBV7-3 to TRBJ1-2; D unresolved. CDR1 SGHTA and CDR2 FQGTGA come from the germline V gene. The V and J ends lost 6 bases and 8 bases respectively, with 16 bases between them. This CDR3 is 13 amino acids long. In DNA, the CDR3 is TGTGCCAGCAGTGAACGGGGTATGACGGGCTACACCTTC. As protein: CASSERGMTGYTF. The full variable domain, in which reference TRBV7-3 and TRBJ1-2 provide the parts outside the CDR3, is GAGVSQTPSNKVTEKGKYVELRCDPISGHTALYWYRQSLGQGPEFLIYFQGTGAADDSGLPNDRFFAVRPEGSVSTLKIQRTERGDSAVYLCASSERGMTGYTFGSGTRLTVV.

This clone was seen only a few times. The chain is built from TRBV19 and TRBJ2-7; tentative D call: TRBD1 (6 bases). The CDR3 has 12 residues. Trimming took 10 bases from V and 3 from J, leaving 13 bases between them. The germline V gene encodes CDR1 LNHDA and CDR2 SQIVND (reference sequence). CDR3 region: CATTTGNYEQYF. The DNA for the CDR3 is TGTGCCACCACAACAGGGAACTACGAGCAGTACTTC.

The chain joins TRBV5-1 to TRBJ1-2, with 7 nucleotides matching TRBD1. This CDR3 comprises 14 residues. Germline-derived CDR1 and CDR2 are SGHRS and YFSETQ. V lost 0 bases to trimming and J lost 7 bases; unmatched junction nucleotides: 6. CDR3 nucleotides: TGCGCCAGCAGCTTGGGACAGGGACTGGGTGGCTACACCTTC. Translated, it gives CASSLGQGLGGYTF.

The chain has TRBV11-2 and TRBJ1-6; D is uncertain. The CDR3 has 14 amino acids. Trimming left V 4 bases short and J 10 bases short, with 14 bases between. Germline V CDR1 and CDR2: SGHAT, FQNNGV. Here the CDR3 DNA reads TGTGCCAGCAGCTCGGGCGGATACCGATCACCCCTCCACTTT. Translated, it gives CASSSGGYRSPLHF. Full variable domain (missing parts from reference TRBV11-2 and TRBJ1-6): EAGVAQSPRYKIIEKRQSVAFWCNPISGHATLYWYQQILGQGPKLLIQFQNNGVVDDSQLPKDRFSAERLKGVDSTLKIQPAKLEDSAVYLCASSSGGYRSPLHFGNGTRLTVT.

This chain uses TRBV7-9 with TRBJ2-7; 10 positions agree with TRBD1. CDR3 length equals 14 residues. CDR1 and CDR2 from the germline V gene are SEHNR and FQNEAQ (reference sequence). Trimming took 6 bases from V and 5 from J; bases not matched to a gene: 7. DNA of the CDR3: TGTGCCAGCAGTCTTCCGGGACAGGGGAACGAGCAGTACTTC. It codes for CASSLPGQGNEQYF.

The V call is TRBV28, the J call TRBJ1-2; a weak D match, TRBD1 (5 bases). Germline values: CDR1 MDHEN, CDR2 SYDVKM. This CDR3 is built from 13 residues. V lost 4 bases to trimming and J lost 14 bases, with 20 bases between them. As DNA, the CDR3 is TGTGCCAGCAGTTCCGGGGCAGGGACGGTGCGGACCTTC. Translating gives CASSSGAGTVRTF.

This clone was seen a single time. The V and J genes are TRBV9 and TRBJ2-5, with 8 bases that match TRBD2. The length of the CDR3 is 15 residues. With 0 bases clipped from V and 5 bases from J, the junction kept 6 bases outside the gene matches. Germline CDR1 SGDLS, CDR2 YYNGEE. This chain's CDR3 is CASSVAGGLQETQYF. For the CDR3, the DNA is TGTGCCAGCAGCGTAGCGGGGGGGCTACAGGAGACCCAGTACTTC.

The chain couples TRBV14 to TRBJ2-3; D possibly corresponds to TRBD2 (5 bases). The length of the CDR3 is 14 residues. Trimming shortened V by 6 bases and J by 1 base, and 11 bases separated the two germline ends. Germline assignment: CDR1 SGHDN and CDR2 FVKESK. DNA for the CDR3: TGTGCCAGCAGTGGGATAGCGCGCACAGATACGCAGTATTTT. This codes for CASSGIARTDTQYF.

This chain joins TRBV4-1 and TRBJ1-1; no clear D. The V end lost 2 bases, the J end lost 2 bases, and 12 bases lay between the germline ends. This CDR3 region has 15 residues. Germline lookup yields CDR1 MGHRA and CDR2 YSYEKL. In DNA, the CDR3 is TGCGCCAGCAGCCAAAGGGAGGAGGGTAACACTGAAGCTTTCTTT. It codes for CASSQREEGNTEAFF.

The chain couples TRBV28 to TRBJ2-7, with 9 positions matching TRBD1. This CDR3 has 12 residues. Losses at the gene ends were 6 bases for V and 5 bases for J; bases not matched to a gene: 2. Germline V lookup: CDR1 MDHEN, CDR2 SYDVKM. CDR3 nucleotide sequence: TGTGCCAGCAGGGGACAGGGACACGAGCAGTACTTC. This codes for CASRGQGHEQYF.

The V call is TRBV29-1, the J call TRBJ2-2; D is unclear. V was pared by 5 bases and J by 1 base, with 8 bases between. Germline values: CDR1 SQVTM, CDR2 ANQGSEA. The CDR3 consists of 13 residues. The CDR3 sequence: CSVLPLNTGELFF. Written as DNA, the CDR3 is TGCAGCGTTTTACCCCTGAACACCGGGGAGCTGTTTTTT.

This chain joins TRBV12-5 and TRBJ2-3; D may be TRBD2 (5 bases). V was shortened by 5 bases and J by 5 bases, with 8 bases between the two germline ends. Germline CDR1 is LGHNT and CDR2 is FRNRAP. The CDR3 is made up of 12 amino acids. In DNA form, the CDR3 reads TGTGCTAGTGGTCCTGAGGGAGATACGCAGTATTTT. Translating it yields CASGPEGDTQYF.

V usage is TRBV27 and J usage is TRBJ1-5; 7 nucleotides agree with TRBD1. V gave up 5 bases and J gave up 6 bases; unmatched junction bases: 7. CDR1 and CDR2 (germline): MNHEY, SMNVEV (reference sequence). The CDR3 runs to 14 residues. CDR3 nucleotide sequence: TGTGCCAGCAGTAATTCGGGACAGCTTCAGCCCCAGCATTTT. Residues: CASSNSGQLQPQHF.

V is TRBV14 and J is TRBJ2-6; D remains unclear. This CDR3 has 12 residues. V dropped 4 bases and J dropped 4 bases, with 2 bases sitting between them. Germline CDR1 is SGHDN and CDR2 is FVKESK. CDR3: CASSLGANVLTF. CDR3 sequence (DNA): TGTGCCAGCAGCCTCGGGGCCAACGTCCTGACTTTC.

V and J are TRBV10-1 and TRBJ2-1; 13 positions agree with TRBD2. The length of the CDR3 is 20 residues. The germline V gene encodes CDR1 WNHNN and CDR2 SYGVQD (reference sequence). V gave up 4 bases and J gave up 0 bases; unmatched junction bases: 12. CDR3 amino acids: CASSALPGLAGQSSYNEQFF. CDR3 nucleotides: TGCGCCAGCAGTGCCCTACCGGGACTAGCGGGGCAGAGCTCCTACAATGAGCAGTTCTTC.

The rearrangement uses TRBV2 and TRBJ1-1, with a possible D match to TRBD1 (5 bases). The germline V gene encodes CDR1 SNHLY and CDR2 FYNNEI. This CDR3 has 13 amino acids. Between the trimmed V and J ends, which lost 5 bases and 3 bases, there was a span of 10 bases. This CDR3 reads CASSYRPDTEAFF. The DNA of the CDR3 is TGTGCCAGCAGTTACAGGCCCGACACTGAAGCTTTCTTT. The variable domain in full, completed from reference TRBV2 and TRBJ1-1, reads EPEVTQTPSHQVTQMGQEVILRCVPISNHLYFYWYRQILGQKVEFLVSFYNNEISEKSEIFDDQFSVERPDGSNFTLKIRSTKLEDSAMYFCASSYRPDTEAFFGQGTRLTVV.

The chain links TRBV10-1 to TRBJ2-3, with unresolved D. Germline V gene sequence: CDR1 WNHNN, CDR2 SYGVQD (reference sequence). V was clipped by 5 bases and J by 5 bases, with 5 bases between them. The CDR3 spans 11 residues. CDR3 protein: CASSLGDTQYF. The DNA for the CDR3 is TGCGCCAGCAGTTTAGGAGATACGCAGTATTTT.

The chain couples TRBV6-5 to TRBJ2-7; D is possibly TRBD1 or TRBD2 (5 bases each). Germline CDR1 MNHEY, CDR2 SVGAGI. The CDR3 consists of 14 residues. V gave up 2 bases and J gave up 2 bases, with 10 bases separating them. The CDR3 protein is CASSYNRGAYEQYF. The CDR3 DNA reads TGTGCCAGCAGTTACAACAGAGGGGCCTACGAGCAGTACTTC.

This chain joins TRBV29-1 and TRBJ1-6; 9 nucleotides align to TRBD1. The trim removed 3 bases at V and 13 bases at J, leaving 10 bases unmatched. The CDR3 totals 14 residues. The germline CDR1 and CDR2 sequences are SQVTM and ANQGSEA. The CDR3 protein is CSVDRDRETCPLHF. CDR3 DNA sequence: TGCAGCGTTGACCGGGACAGGGAAACCTGCCCCCTCCACTTT.

This clone occurred once. The gene calls are TRBV6-1 and TRBJ1-2; possible D gene TRBD1, 5 bases. From germline, CDR1 is MNHNS and CDR2 SASEGT. V lost 1 base, J lost 8 bases, and 11 bases lay in between. The CDR3 is made up of 13 amino acids. The CDR3 nucleotides read TGTGCCAGCAGTGAAGAATCCGGGGACGGCTACACCTTC. Protein: CASSEESGDGYTF.

This clone came up a few times. The V and J genes are TRBV28 and TRBJ1-5; D not certain. Trimming took 2 bases from V and 4 from J, leaving 9 bases between them. The CDR3 covers 14 residues. Germline CDR1 and CDR2: MDHEN and SYDVKM. The CDR3 bases are TGTGCCAGCAGTTTACGGCGGCTGAATCAGCCCCAGCATTTT. Translating gives CASSLRRLNQPQHF.